This TCR beta chain was identified in a study of T cells after yellow fever vaccination. This clonotype was counted many times. Germline V lookup: CDR1 SSHAT, CDR2 FNYEAQ (reference sequence). V lost 5 bases to trimming and J lost 7 bases, with 14 bases between them. The CDR3 sequence is 14 residues long. As TCR cDNA was made by 5'RACE template switching, a universal primer site and UMIs were added. TCRdb analysed the 5' RACE reads with MiXCR anew, one entry per CDR3 protein. This sample has roughly 110,000 distinct CDR3 sequences, with approximately 8.4% found just once. The starting material was CD8+ T cells sorted from PBMCs, obtained 45 days after the yellow fever booster vaccination. The receptor comes from a young man who received the YFV17D yellow fever vaccine. This rearrangement joins TRBV7-7 to TRBJ2-2; possibly TRBD1 or TRBD2 for D (5 bases each). CDR3: CASSGRGAVGELFF. The DNA for the CDR3 is TGTGCCAGCAGCGGTCGAGGGGCCGTCGGGGAGCTGTTTTTT.